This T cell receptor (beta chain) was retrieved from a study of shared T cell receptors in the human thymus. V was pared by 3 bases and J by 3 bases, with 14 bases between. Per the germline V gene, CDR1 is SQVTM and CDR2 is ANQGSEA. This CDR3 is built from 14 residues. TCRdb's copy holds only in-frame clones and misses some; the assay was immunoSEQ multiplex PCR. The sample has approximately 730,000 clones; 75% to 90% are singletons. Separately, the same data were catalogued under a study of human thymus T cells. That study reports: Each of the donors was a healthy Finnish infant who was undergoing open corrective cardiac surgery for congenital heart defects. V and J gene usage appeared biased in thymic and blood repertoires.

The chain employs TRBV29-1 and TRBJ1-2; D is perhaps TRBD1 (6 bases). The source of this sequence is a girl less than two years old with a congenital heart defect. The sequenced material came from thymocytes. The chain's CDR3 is CSVEQGGYDYGYTF. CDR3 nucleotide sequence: TGCAGCGTTGAGCAAGGGGGTTATGACTATGGCTACACCTTC.